The 28 T cell receptor beta chains in this list originate from one sample, sequenced in a study of blood T cells in healthy people across ages. A second about 6 to 12 cycle PCR used barcoded and J-beta primers. TCRdb reprocessed the 5' RACE reads via MiXCR and lists one record per CDR3 protein. The table lists over 1,500,000 distinct CDR3 sequences, around half of them singletons. Input material: blood. The source of these receptors is a woman in her 40s in good health.

The genes are TRBV2 and TRBJ2-4; TRBD2 matches 13 bases. V was pared by 4 bases and J by 7 bases, with 7 bases of the junction left unmatched. The length of the CDR3 is 16 residues. Germline V gene data show CDR1 as SNHLY and CDR2 as FYNNEI. The CDR3 region has the DNA TGTGCCAGCAGTGCTACTAGCGGGGGGGCCGGGAACATTCAGTACTTC. Residues: CASSATSGGAGNIQYF.

This clonotype occurred many times. This chain joins TRBV2 and TRBJ2-3; D is possibly TRBD1 (6 bases). CDR1 is SNHLY and CDR2 is FYNNEI in the germline V gene. Trimming pared 5 bases from V and 0 bases from J, leaving 9 bases between. CDR3 length: 14 residues. CDR3: CASSQGLSTDTQYF. The CDR3 DNA sequence: TGTGCCAGCAGTCAGGGGCTGAGCACAGATACGCAGTATTTT.

With regard to this clonotype: The germline gene is not matched at one end of the junction; a read error may be the cause. The rearrangement uses TRBV4-2 and TRBJ2-5; maybe TRBD2 (6 bases). The CDR3 extends over 15 amino acids. From germline, CDR1 is LGHNA and CDR2 YNFKEQ. In nucleotides, the CDR3 is TGTGCCGGCAGCCAAGATCGGGACTACCAAGAGACCCAGTACTTC. Amino acids: CAGSQDRDYQETQYF.

V and J are TRBV7-9 and TRBJ1-2; tentatively, D is TRBD1 (5 bases). Trimming removed 1 base at V and 8 bases at J, with 17 bases between. The CDR3 sequence is 15 residues long. Germline values: CDR1 SEHNR, CDR2 FQNEAQ (reference sequence). CDR3 DNA: TGTGCCAGCAGCTTAGTGAGCCCCGCGGGGGAAGGCTACACCTTC. Encoded protein: CASSLVSPAGEGYTF.

This sequence joins TRBV6-2 or TRBV6-3 and TRBJ2-7, with 13 positions matching TRBD2. The CDR3 spans 18 residues. The germline CDR1 and CDR2 sequences are MNHEY and SVGEGT. V trimming: 4 bases; J trimming: 2 bases; junction bases outside the gene matches: 11. This CDR3 is CASSSNPTGTSGAYEQYF. CDR3 DNA: TGTGCCAGCAGTTCGAACCCGACCGGGACTAGCGGGGCCTACGAGCAGTACTTC.

The chain uses TRBV20-1 and TRBJ2-3; D tentatively reads TRBD1 or TRBD2 (6 bases each). The ends were cut back, 3 bases at V and 8 bases at J, with 12 bases in the middle. This CDR3 contains 12 residues. The V gene's germline CDR1 is DFQATT and CDR2 SNEGSKA (reference sequence). The CDR3 spells CSASVGGRTQYF. The CDR3 nucleotides read TGCAGTGCTAGTGTCGGGGGCCGTACGCAGTATTTT.

This clonotype has only a few counts. The chain has TRBV20-1 and TRBJ2-1; 9 bases match TRBD2. Germline values: CDR1 DFQATT, CDR2 SNEGSKA (reference sequence). CDR3 size: 15 residues. Trimming removed 0 bases from V and 9 bases from J; junction bases left unmatched: 9. DNA of the CDR3: TGCAGTGCTAGAGATCTGAGACTAGCGGCTGGTGAGCAGTTCTTC. Translating gives CSARDLRLAAGEQFF.

This clonotype turned up a few times. This chain uses TRBV4-2 with TRBJ2-3, with a possible D match to TRBD2 (6 bases). V shed 1 base and J shed 5 bases, with 10 bases lying between them. CDR1 is LGHNA, CDR2 YNFKEQ, per germline. This CDR3 has 14 residues. The chain's CDR3 is CASSQGLGGDTQYF. For the CDR3, the DNA is TGTGCCAGCAGCCAAGGTCTGGGGGGAGATACGCAGTATTTT.

V and J are TRBV27 and TRBJ2-4; maybe TRBD1 (6 bases). Judging by the DNA end, TRBJ2-5 fits better; the J call may be wrong. This CDR3 has 15 residues. CDR1 MNHEY and CDR2 SMNVEV come from the germline V gene (reference sequence). CDR3 sequence: CASRIQGQRKETQYF. The DNA of the CDR3 is TGTGCCAGCAGGATACAGGGCCAAAGAAAAGAGACCCAGTACTTC.

The chain carries TRBV11-2 and TRBJ2-5; 10 bases fit TRBD2. CDR3 length equals 19 residues. V lost 5 bases, J lost 1 base, and 16 bases stayed unmatched. Germline V CDR1 and CDR2: SGHAT, FQNNGV. CDR3 protein: CASSPGLLAGGATQETQYF. The CDR3 DNA reads as TGTGCCAGCAGCCCAGGACTTTTAGCGGGGGGCGCTACCCAAGAGACCCAGTACTTC.

The gene calls are TRBV4-3 and TRBJ2-7; TRBD1 is a possible D gene (5 bases). The CDR3 totals 15 residues. From germline, CDR1 is LGHNA and CDR2 YSLEER. Trimming removed 3 bases at V and 2 bases at J, with 14 bases between. Written as DNA, the CDR3 is TGCGCCAGCAGCCAGACATTGCAGGGAACCTACGAGCAGTACTTC. Translation: CASSQTLQGTYEQYF.

The rearrangement uses TRBV7-2 and TRBJ1-4; 8 bases line up with TRBD1. Unmatched junction bases numbered 6, after V lost 6 bases and J lost 3 bases. CDR1 is SGHTA, CDR2 FQGNSA, per germline. The CDR3 length is 15 residues. The CDR3 sequence is CASSPQGAANEKLFF. The DNA for the CDR3 is TGTGCCAGCAGTCCGCAGGGGGCGGCTAATGAAAAACTGTTTTTT.

The V gene is TRBV20-1, the J gene TRBJ2-5, with TRBD2 matching 11 bases. The CDR3 spans 15 residues. Germline CDR1 and CDR2: DFQATT and SNEGSKA (reference sequence). V shed 6 bases, J shed 4 bases, and the junction held 10 bases outside the gene matches. The CDR3 spells CSAQVPGTSGETQYF. In DNA form, the CDR3 reads TGCAGTGCGCAGGTGCCCGGGACTAGCGGAGAGACCCAGTACTTC.

In the case of this clonotype: This clone may be a read error of a much larger clone one base away. The V call is TRBV12-3 or TRBV12-4, the J call TRBJ2-5, with a weak D call TRBD1 (6 bases). The V end was cut by 5 bases, the J end by 3 bases, with 10 bases between. The CDR3 contains 13 residues. The CDR3 spells CASSAWTEETQYF. The CDR3 nucleotides read TGTGCCAGCAGTGCCTGGACAGAAGAGACCCAGTACTTC.

The chain links TRBV9 to TRBJ2-6; possibly TRBD1 for D (7 bases). CDR1 is SGDLS and CDR2 is YYNGEE in the germline V gene. The CDR3 covers 21 residues. Trimming cost V 3 bases and J 0 bases, with 25 bases left between them. The CDR3 loop is CASSAGQGGHRDSSGANVLTF. The CDR3 DNA sequence: TGTGCCAGCAGCGCCGGGCAGGGGGGACACAGGGATAGCTCTGGGGCCAACGTCCTGACTTTC.

As regards this clonotype: At one end the junction does not follow the germline gene, possibly because of a read error. V is TRBV6-5 and J is TRBJ2-1, with TRBD2 matching 13 bases. There are 16 residues in the CDR3. CDR1 is MNHEY, CDR2 SVGAGI, per germline. CDR3: CASSPRLAGGGNEQFF. As DNA, the CDR3 is TGCGCCAGCAGCCCCCGACTAGCGGGGGGCGGGAATGAGCAGTTCTTC.

This clonotype came up a few times. This may be a read error, as it is one base from a much larger clone. The CDR3 loop is CSVDNYGVEQYF. In nucleotides, the CDR3 is TGCAGCGTTGATAACTACGGGGTTGAGCAGTACTTC. The chain carries TRBV29-1 and TRBJ2-5; weak D call: TRBD2 (5 bases). Germline CDR1 is SQVTM and CDR2 is ANQGSEA. This CDR3 comprises 12 residues. The V end was cut by 3 bases, the J end by 11 bases, with 16 bases between.

This clonotype has more than one count but fewer than ten. The chain is built from TRBV5-1 and TRBJ2-7; 9 bases line up with TRBD1. The V and J ends lost 4 bases and 6 bases, in that order; junction bases with no gene match: 8. This CDR3 spans 14 amino acids. CDR1 is SGHRS, CDR2 YFSETQ, per germline. The CDR3 DNA sequence: TGCGCCAGCAGCCTAACCGGGACAGGGTCCGAGCAGTACTTC. As protein: CASSLTGTGSEQYF. The full variable domain, with the rest looked up from reference TRBV5-1 and TRBJ2-7, is KAGVTQTPRYLIKTRGQQVTLSCSPISGHRSVSWYQQTPGQGLQFLFEYFSETQRNKGNFPGRFSGRQFSNSRSEMNVSTLELGDSALYLCASSLTGTGSEQYFGPGTRLTVT.

J is TRBJ2-1 and V is TRBV29-1, with D tentatively TRBD2 (5 bases). The V end was cut by 0 bases, the J end by 15 bases, with 12 bases between. Germline V lookup: CDR1 SQVTM, CDR2 ANQGSEA. CDR3 length equals 11 residues. CDR3 sequence (DNA): TGCAGCGTTGAAGATCCGCCTAGCCGGTTCTTC. It yields the protein CSVEDPPSRFF.

This clonotype turned up a few times. The chain uses TRBV6-2 or TRBV6-3 and TRBJ2-3; 9 bases agree with TRBD2. This CDR3 has 15 amino acids. From germline, CDR1 is MNHEY and CDR2 SVGEGT. With 6 bases clipped from V and 5 bases from J, the junction kept 9 bases outside the gene matches. CDR3 bases: TGTGCCAGCAGCTCGAGCGGGGGGCGAAGAGATACGCAGTATTTT. Translation: CASSSSGGRRDTQYF.

The chain employs TRBV28 and TRBJ1-2; maybe TRBD1 (5 bases). The germline gives CDR1 MDHEN, CDR2 SYDVKM. V was cut by 4 bases and J by 2 bases, with 11 bases left in between. The CDR3 runs to 14 residues. The CDR3 sequence: CASSSVRGNYGYTF. DNA of the CDR3: TGTGCCAGCAGTTCGGTTAGGGGCAACTATGGCTACACCTTC.

The chain is built from TRBV7-2 and TRBJ2-1; tentatively, D is TRBD1 (5 bases). Germline lookup yields CDR1 SGHTA and CDR2 FQGNSA. CDR3 size: 15 residues. V shed 2 bases and J shed 8 bases, with 16 bases lying between them. The CDR3 loop is CASSLPLGRKDEQFF. The CDR3 bases are TGTGCCAGCAGCTTACCCCTGGGGCGGAAGGATGAGCAGTTCTTC.

This clonotype was found a few times. The V gene is TRBV10-3, the J gene TRBJ2-7; D ambiguous. Germline V gives CDR1 ENHRY, CDR2 SYGVKD. This CDR3 is built from 12 residues. Trimming stripped 2 bases from V and 7 bases from J, with 9 bases between. CDR3 loop: CAISERLIEQYF. Here the CDR3 DNA reads TGTGCCATCAGTGAGCGATTAATAGAGCAGTACTTC.

A note on this clonotype: A clone one base away is much larger, so this may be a read error. This rearrangement joins TRBV29-1 to TRBJ2-1; 9 bases line up with TRBD1. From germline, CDR1 is SQVTM and CDR2 ANQGSEA. The CDR3 totals 13 residues. Losses at the gene ends were 7 bases for V and 13 bases for J; bases not matched to a gene: 14. In nucleotides, the CDR3 is TGCAGCGCCCGGGACAGGGTTGGAGAGACCCAGTTCTTC. It translates to CSARDRVGETQFF.

The chain uses TRBV20-1 and TRBJ2-2; weak D call: TRBD1 (7 bases). V was clipped by 6 bases and J by 3 bases, with 11 bases between them. There are 13 residues in the CDR3. The germline gives CDR1 DFQATT, CDR2 SNEGSKA (reference sequence). The CDR3 DNA follows: TGCAGTGCCGCGGGACAGTACACCGGGGAGCTGTTTTTT. Its translation: CSAAGQYTGELFF.

This clonotype was detected ten times or more. The chain carries TRBV20-1 and TRBJ2-4; 7 bases line up with TRBD2. Per the germline V gene, CDR1 is DFQATT and CDR2 is SNEGSKA (reference sequence). V lost 3 bases to trimming and J lost 7 bases; unmatched junction nucleotides: 6. There are 13 residues in the CDR3. As DNA, the CDR3 is TGCAGTGCTAGGAGTAGCGGGTCCAACATTCAGTACTTC. It encodes CSARSSGSNIQYF.

V usage is TRBV2 and J usage is TRBJ2-1; D unresolved. The CDR3 is made up of 16 amino acids. Germline CDR1 SNHLY, CDR2 FYNNEI. V lost 1 base and J lost 0, with 10 bases in between. The CDR3 DNA follows: TGTGCCAGCAGTGAAGGTCTCCAAAGCTCCTACAATGAGCAGTTCTTC. It is translated as CASSEGLQSSYNEQFF. Full variable domain (missing parts from reference TRBV2 and TRBJ2-1): EPEVTQTPSHQVTQMGQEVILRCVPISNHLYFYWYRQILGQKVEFLVSFYNNEISEKSEIFDDQFSVERPDGSNFTLKIRSTKLEDSAMYFCASSEGLQSSYNEQFFGPGTRLTVL.

The chain combines TRBV28 with TRBJ2-7; 8 bases match TRBD1. V shed 7 bases, J shed 1 base, and the junction held 15 bases outside the gene matches. Germline values: CDR1 MDHEN, CDR2 SYDVKM. CDR3 length equals 17 residues. The CDR3 loop is CASTLGITGGRSYEQYF. The DNA for the CDR3 is TGTGCCAGCACCCTAGGGATTACAGGGGGAAGGTCCTACGAGCAGTACTTC.